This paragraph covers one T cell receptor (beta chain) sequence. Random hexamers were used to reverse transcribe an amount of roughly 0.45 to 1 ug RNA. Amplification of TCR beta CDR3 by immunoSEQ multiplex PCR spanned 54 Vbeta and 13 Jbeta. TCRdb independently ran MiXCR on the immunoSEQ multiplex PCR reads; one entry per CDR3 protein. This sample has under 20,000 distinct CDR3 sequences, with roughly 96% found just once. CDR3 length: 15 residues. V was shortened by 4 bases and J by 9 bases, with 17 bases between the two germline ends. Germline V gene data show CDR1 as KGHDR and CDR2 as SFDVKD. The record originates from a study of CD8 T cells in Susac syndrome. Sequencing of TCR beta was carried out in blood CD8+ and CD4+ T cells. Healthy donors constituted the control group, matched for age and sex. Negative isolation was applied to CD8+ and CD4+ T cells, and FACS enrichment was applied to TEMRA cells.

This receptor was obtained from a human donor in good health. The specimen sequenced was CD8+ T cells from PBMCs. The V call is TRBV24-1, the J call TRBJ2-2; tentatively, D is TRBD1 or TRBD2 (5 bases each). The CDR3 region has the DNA TGTGCCACCAGTGACCCCGGGACGGGCTACCGGGAGCTGTTTTTT. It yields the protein CATSDPGTGYRELFF.